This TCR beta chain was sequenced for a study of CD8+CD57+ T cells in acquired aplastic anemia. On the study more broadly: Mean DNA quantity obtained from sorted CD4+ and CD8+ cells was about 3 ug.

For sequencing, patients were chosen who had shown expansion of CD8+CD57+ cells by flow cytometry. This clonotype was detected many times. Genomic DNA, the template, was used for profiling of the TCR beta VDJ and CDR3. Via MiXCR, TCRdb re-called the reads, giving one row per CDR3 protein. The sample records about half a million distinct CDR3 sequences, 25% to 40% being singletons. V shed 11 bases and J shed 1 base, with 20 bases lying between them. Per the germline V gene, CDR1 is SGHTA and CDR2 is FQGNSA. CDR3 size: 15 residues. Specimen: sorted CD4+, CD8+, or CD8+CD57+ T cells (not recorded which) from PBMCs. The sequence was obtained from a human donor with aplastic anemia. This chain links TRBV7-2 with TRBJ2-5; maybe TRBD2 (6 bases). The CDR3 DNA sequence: TGTGCCTCCCAGCTTATGGTGACTAGCCAAGAGACCCAGTACTTC. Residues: CASQLMVTSQETQYF.